This T cell receptor beta chain was sequenced for a study of CD8 T cells in Susac syndrome. Overall study results and limits: The authors acknowledged that the study's TCR sequencing and HLA analysis involved relatively few individuals.

cDNA came from about 0.5 to 1 ug RNA primed by random hexamers. An immunoSEQ multiplex PCR amplified TCR beta CDR3 over 54 Vbeta and 13 Jbeta. MiXCR, applied by TCRdb to the immunoSEQ multiplex PCR reads, yields one record per CDR3 protein. The table shows about 200,000 distinct CDR3 sequences, with 85% to 95% occurring only once. The study sequenced TCR beta in blood CD8+ and CD4+ T cells. TEMRA cells were FACS-enriched, with CD8+ and CD4+ T cells isolated negatively. The CDR3 has 14 residues. The ends were cut back, 5 bases at V and 3 bases at J, with 17 bases in the middle. Germline CDR1 DFQATT, CDR2 SNEGSKA (reference sequence). As for this clonotype: Its antigen is undetermined.

The TCR comes from a human donor in good health. The sample was CD4+ T cells from PBMCs. The V and J genes are TRBV20-1 and TRBJ2-7, with unresolved D. The CDR3 here is CSARRDVQSYEQYF. The CDR3 DNA follows: TGCAGTGCTCGTCGAGACGTACAGAGCTACGAGCAGTACTTC.